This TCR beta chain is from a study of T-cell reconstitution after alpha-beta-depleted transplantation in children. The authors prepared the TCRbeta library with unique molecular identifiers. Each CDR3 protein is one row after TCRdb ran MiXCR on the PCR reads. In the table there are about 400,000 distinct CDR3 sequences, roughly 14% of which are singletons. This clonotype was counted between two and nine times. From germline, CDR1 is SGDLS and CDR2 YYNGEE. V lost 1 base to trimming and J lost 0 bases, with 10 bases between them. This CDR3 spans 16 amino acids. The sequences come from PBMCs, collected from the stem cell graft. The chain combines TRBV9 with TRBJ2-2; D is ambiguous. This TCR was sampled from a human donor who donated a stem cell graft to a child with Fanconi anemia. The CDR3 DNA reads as TGTGCCAGCAGCGTAATGATCCTCGCGAACACCGGGGAGCTGTTTTTT. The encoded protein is CASSVMILANTGELFF.